The TCR beta chain under discussion was sequenced for a study of graft-versus-host responses after intestinal transplantation. Study-wide background: Recipients had multivisceral, liver-intestinal, or isolated intestinal transplants. Notes on the study in general: In patients with graft-donor T cell macrochimerism, allograft graft-versus-host to host-versus-graft clonal ratios were high.

The table came from immunoSEQ multiplex PCR; TCRdb's copy has only in-frame clones and leaves some out. Altogether around 50,000 clones are present, approximately 88% being singletons, with the ten largest covering less than 0.5%. The V gene end was trimmed by 3 bases and the J gene end by 4 bases; junction bases not matched to a gene: 7. The germline gives CDR1 GTSNPN, CDR2 SVGIG (reference sequence). This CDR3 comprises 16 residues. In the case of this clone: Its specificity is unknown.

The TCR comes from a human donor who was the organ donor for an intestinal transplant. The chain is built from TRBV30 and TRBJ2-2; 11 bases align to TRBD2. The starting material was unstimulated CD4+ T cells sorted from spleen or lymph node cells, obtained before transplant. In DNA form, the CDR3 reads TGTGCCTGGAGCCTGGGACTAGCGGTCTTCACCGGGGAGCTGTTTTTT. The encoded protein is CAWSLGLAVFTGELFF.